This paragraph reports one T cell receptor beta chain. This CDR3 has 13 amino acids. Trimming removed 2 bases at V and 8 bases at J, with 10 bases between. The germline CDR1 and CDR2 sequences are MDHEN and SYDVKM. This sample was taken from a study of T-cell memory formation after mild COVID-19. Libraries for TCRalpha and TCRbeta carried sample barcodes and unique molecular identifiers via 5'RACE. TCRdb ran MiXCR on the 5' RACE reads and lists one entry per CDR3 protein. The sample shows approximately 490,000 distinct CDR3 sequences, about a fifth of them seen only once. The genes are TRBV28 and TRBJ2-1, with D possibly matching TRBD1 (6 bases). The source material was PBMCs or a T cell subset sorted from them (not recorded which). The TCR originated in an adult woman who had mild COVID-19 (a few samples of this study predate the infection). Cell type and time point are not known. In nucleotides, the CDR3 is TGTGCCAGCAGTTTAATCAGGGGTCATGAGCAGTTCTTC. Protein: CASSLIRGHEQFF. Based on the CDR3 plus reference TRBV28 and TRBJ2-1, the full variable domain is DVKVTQSSRYLVKRTGEKVFLECVQDMDHENMFWYRQDPGLGLRLIYFSYDVKMKEKGDIPEGYSVSREKKERFSLILESASTNQTSMYLCASSLIRGHEQFFGPGTRLTVL.